This T cell receptor beta chain was documented in a study of CD8 T cells in ankylosing spondylitis. TCRdb re-derived calls from the 5' RACE reads in MiXCR, one entry per CDR3 protein. The sample lists under 120,000 distinct CDR3 sequences, around 24% occurring once. The CDR3 has 15 residues. Looked up from germline, CDR1 is MNHEY and CDR2 is SMNVEV (reference sequence). This clonotype was counted only a few times. At one end the junction does not follow the germline gene, possibly because of a read error. What was sequenced was synovial fluid, either unsorted or a sorted T cell fraction (not recorded which). The sequence was obtained from a male donor with ankylosing spondylitis. The V and J genes are TRBV27 and TRBJ1-2; 7 nucleotides align to TRBD1. CDR3: CASSLKAGGDYDYTF. The DNA for the CDR3 is TGTGCCAGCAGTTTAAAGGCAGGGGGTGACTATGACTACACCTTC.